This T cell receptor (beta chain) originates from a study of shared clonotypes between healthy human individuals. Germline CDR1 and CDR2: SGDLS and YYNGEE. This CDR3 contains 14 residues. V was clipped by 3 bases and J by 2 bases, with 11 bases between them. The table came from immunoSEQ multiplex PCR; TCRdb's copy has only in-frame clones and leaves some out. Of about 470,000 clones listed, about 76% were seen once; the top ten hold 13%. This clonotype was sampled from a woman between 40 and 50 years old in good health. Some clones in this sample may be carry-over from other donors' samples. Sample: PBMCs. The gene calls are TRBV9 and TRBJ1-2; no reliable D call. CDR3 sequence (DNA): TGTGCCAGCAGCGATGGTTTTGGAAACTATGGCTACACCTTC. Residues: CASSDGFGNYGYTF.